This T cell receptor beta chain was recorded in a study of blood T cell repertoires in COVID-19. Sequenced by immunoSEQ multiplex PCR; TCRdb stores in-frame clones only, minus some. Of roughly 280,000 clones detected, 88% appear once; the ten largest clones hold around 3%. CDR1 is MNHEY and CDR2 is SVGAGI in the germline V gene. V was pared by 6 bases and J by 0 bases, with 7 bases of the junction left unmatched. This CDR3 region has 15 residues. This clone has only a few counts. The chain is built from TRBV6-5 and TRBJ1-2; 7 bases fit TRBD1. The clonotype was recovered from a woman aged 45-60 years who had recovered from COVID-19. Sequenced material: PBMCs or T cells enriched from blood (not recorded which). CDR3 protein: CASRQDRAANYGYTF. The CDR3 DNA is TGTGCCAGCAGACAAGACAGGGCAGCTAACTATGGCTACACCTTC.